A single TCR beta chain is shown here with its context. Its antigen remains unidentified. No base qualities exist here, and no much larger clone lies one base off it. The sample is drawn from a study of post-analysis software for immune sequencing data (dated by TCRdb to the mid-2010s). The study in broad terms: Recorded disease courses included relapsing-remitting, secondary progressive and progressive-relapsing multiple sclerosis, with some patients lacking subtype annotation. The patient repertoires were set against about 10 previously published healthy control repertoires from donors whose ages ranged from roughly 6 to 26 years. A subset of samples was prepared in parallel using single-end sample barcoding, then pooled and co-amplified after Illumina adapter ligation.

Library creation used PCR. The sequencing machine was an Illumina HiSeq 2500. To reduce PCR and sequencing biases, unique molecular identifiers were incorporated into the TCR beta cDNA libraries. Every 1 to 10 million input T cells yielded roughly 0.5 million cDNA molecules, meaning each molecule approximated one T cell. The same protocol used for the earlier healthy control dataset was applied to prepare and sequence the patient libraries. Within a given batch, samples were prepared together, multiplexed and sequenced on the same HiSeq lane. The original pipeline was this. MIGEC handled the raw barcoded reads, throwing out single-read molecular identifier groups before consensus assembly and CDR3 extraction. VDJtools was used for post-analysis of the clonotype tables, and diversity was normalized by down-sampling every dataset to the size of the smallest sample. In repertoire overlap clustering, CDR3 amino acid sequences, but not nucleotide sequences, were matched to correct batch-related cross-sample contamination. TCRdb reran the public reads through fastp at Q25 and MiXCR, keeping productive beta chains. Rows with one shared CDR3 protein collapse into an entry with the most common genes and DNA. The V and J calls, along with clone size, are taken from TCRdb and not from the paper's own processing. The sample profile shows about 800,000 distinct CDR3 sequences; roughly 29% of them were found once. The top ten clonotypes cover around 0.56% of the sample.

General findings and caveats noted by the study authors: The control group was slightly older than the multiple sclerosis patient group. Direct clustering with F measure revealed strong co-clustering of samples prepared in the same batch, which led to a batch-effect correction. Compared with controls, multiple sclerosis patients had significantly lower normalized Chao1 diversity, a finding suggesting substantial peripheral T-cell clonal expansion.

TCR beta repertoires were profiled from peripheral blood of roughly 13 young patients with multiple sclerosis to demonstrate the VDJtools post-analysis software. The multiple sclerosis patients were children and adolescents between roughly 6 and 16 years of age. This TCR was recovered from a girl aged 10 to 17 with multiple sclerosis. The specimen sequenced was blood.

DNA sequence: TGCGCCAGCAGCTCCTATCTTGGAGAGAATGAGCAGTTCTTC. Its amino acids are CASSSYLGENEQFF. The chain uses TRBV4-3 and TRBJ2-1, with the identity of the D gene unclear. The CDR3 spans 14 residues, from the cysteine through the phenylalanine. Of all the DNA, just the CDR3 is kept, 42 bases in frame from base 1. The germline V gene yields LGHNA for CDR1 and YSLEER for CDR2. V is reduced by 5 bases and J by 7 bases, leaving a spacing of 15 bases between them.